This TCR beta chain stems from a study of T cells expressing NK-cell markers. For each CDR3 protein, TCRdb gives one entry from its re-call of the 5' RACE reads, without DNA. This sample's table has thousands of distinct CDR3 sequences. Frequency places this clonotype as medium-sized. The length of the CDR3 is 14 residues. In germline, CDR1 is MGHRA, CDR2 YSYEKL. The sample was blood T cells: a sorted CD56 or NKG2C T cell subset, CD4+ or CD8+ T cells, or bulk PBMC T cells (not recorded which). The TCR sequence derives from a man between 18 and 29 years old in good health. The chain joins TRBV4-1 to TRBJ1-2. The CDR3 protein is CASSQDVTDYGYTF.